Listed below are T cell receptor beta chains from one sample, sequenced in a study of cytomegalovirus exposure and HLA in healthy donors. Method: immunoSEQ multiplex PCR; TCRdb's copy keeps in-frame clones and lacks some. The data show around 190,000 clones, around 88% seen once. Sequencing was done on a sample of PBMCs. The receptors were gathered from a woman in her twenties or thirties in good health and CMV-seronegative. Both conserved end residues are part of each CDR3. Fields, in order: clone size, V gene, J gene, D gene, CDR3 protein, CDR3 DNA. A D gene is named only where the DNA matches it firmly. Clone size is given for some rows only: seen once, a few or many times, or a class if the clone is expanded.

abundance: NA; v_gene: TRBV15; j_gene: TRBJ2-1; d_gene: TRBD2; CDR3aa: CATSRAREVDEQFF; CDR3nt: TGTGCCACCAGCAGAGCGCGGGAGGTAGATGAGCAGTTCTTC
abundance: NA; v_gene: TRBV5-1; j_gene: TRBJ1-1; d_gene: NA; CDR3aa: CASSSRRGNTEAFF; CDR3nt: TGCGCCAGCAGCTCTCGGAGGGGGAACACTGAAGCTTTCTTT
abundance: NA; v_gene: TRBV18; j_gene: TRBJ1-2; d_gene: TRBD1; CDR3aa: CASSPLLGTDNTF; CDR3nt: TGTGCCAGCTCACCACTATTAGGGACAGATAACACCTTC
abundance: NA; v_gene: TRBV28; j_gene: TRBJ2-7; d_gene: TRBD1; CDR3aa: CASSAPGQGNYEQYF; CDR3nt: TGTGCCAGCAGTGCGCCGGGACAGGGCAACTACGAGCAGTACTTC
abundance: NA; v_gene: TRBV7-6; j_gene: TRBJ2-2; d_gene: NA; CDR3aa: CASSLAITGISGELFF; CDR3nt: TGTGCCAGCAGCTTAGCAATTACAGGGATTTCCGGGGAGCTGTTTTTT
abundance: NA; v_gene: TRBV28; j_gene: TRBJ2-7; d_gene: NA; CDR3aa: CASSSDYREQYF; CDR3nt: TGTGCCAGCAGTTCCGACTACCGCGAGCAGTACTTC
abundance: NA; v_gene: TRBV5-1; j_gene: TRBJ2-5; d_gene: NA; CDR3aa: CASSLGLTETQYF; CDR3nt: TGCGCCAGCAGCCTAGGATTGACAGAGACCCAGTACTTC
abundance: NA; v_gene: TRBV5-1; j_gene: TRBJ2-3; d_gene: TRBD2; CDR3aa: CASSPLAGGGPDTQYF; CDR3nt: TGCGCCAGCAGCCCGCTAGCGGGAGGGGGCCCAGATACGCAGTATTTT
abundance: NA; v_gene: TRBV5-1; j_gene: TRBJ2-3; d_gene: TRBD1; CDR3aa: CASSRQGLPPDTQYF; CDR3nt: TGCGCCAGCAGCCGACAGGGTCTCCCCCCAGATACGCAGTATTTT
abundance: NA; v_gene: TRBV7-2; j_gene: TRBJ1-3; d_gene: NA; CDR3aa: CASSRVGNTIYF; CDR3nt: TGTGCCAGCAGCCGGGTCGGTAACACCATATATTTT
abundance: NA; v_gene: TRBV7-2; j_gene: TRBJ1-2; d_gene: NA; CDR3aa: CASSGQNTFYGHTF; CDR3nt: TGTGCCAGCAGTGGACAGAACACCTTTTATGGCCACACCTTC
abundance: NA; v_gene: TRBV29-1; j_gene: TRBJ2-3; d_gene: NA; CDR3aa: CSVARGRGDTQYF; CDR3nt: TGCAGCGTTGCCCGAGGTCGGGGGGATACGCAGTATTTT
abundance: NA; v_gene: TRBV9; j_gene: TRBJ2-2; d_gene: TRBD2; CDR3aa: CASSVTSGSRGELFF; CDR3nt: TGTGCCAGCAGCGTCACTAGCGGGAGTCGGGGGGAGCTGTTTTTT
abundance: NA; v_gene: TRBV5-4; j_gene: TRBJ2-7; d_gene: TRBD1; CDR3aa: CASSLRQGKDEQYF; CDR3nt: TGTGCCAGCAGCTTGCGACAGGGTAAGGACGAGCAGTACTTC
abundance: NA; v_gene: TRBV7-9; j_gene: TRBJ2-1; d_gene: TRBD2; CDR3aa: CASSASSGGAGNEQFF; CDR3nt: TGTGCCAGCAGCGCCTCCAGCGGGGGGGCAGGGAATGAGCAGTTCTTC
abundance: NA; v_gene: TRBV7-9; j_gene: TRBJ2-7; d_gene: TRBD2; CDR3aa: CASSFDGRLEQYF; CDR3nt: TGTGCCAGCAGCTTTGACGGGAGGCTCGAGCAGTACTTC
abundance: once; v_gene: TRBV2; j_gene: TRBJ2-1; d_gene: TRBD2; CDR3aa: CASRVAGGGEQFF; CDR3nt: TGTGCCAGCAGAGTAGCGGGAGGCGGGGAGCAGTTCTTC
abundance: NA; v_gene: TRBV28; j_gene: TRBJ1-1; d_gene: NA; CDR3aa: CASSFSSDTEAFF; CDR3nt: TGTGCCAGCAGTTTTTCTTCGGACACTGAAGCTTTCTTT
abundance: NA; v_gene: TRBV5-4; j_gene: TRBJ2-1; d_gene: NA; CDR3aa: CASSTDIEQFF; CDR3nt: TGTGCCAGCAGCACCGACATTGAGCAGTTCTTC
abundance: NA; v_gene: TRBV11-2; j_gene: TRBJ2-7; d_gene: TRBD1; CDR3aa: CASSLAGGSSYEQYF; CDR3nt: TGTGCCAGCAGCTTAGCAGGGGGAAGCTCCTACGAGCAGTACTTC
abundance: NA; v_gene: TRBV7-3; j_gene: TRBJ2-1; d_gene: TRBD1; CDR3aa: CASSLGQPYNEQFF; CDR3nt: TGTGCCAGCAGCTTGGGACAGCCGTACAATGAGCAGTTCTTC
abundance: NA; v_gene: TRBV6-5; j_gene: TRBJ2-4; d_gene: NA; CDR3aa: CASSVQGRGQNIQYF; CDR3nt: TGTGCCAGCAGTGTCCAGGGGAGAGGGCAGAACATTCAGTACTTC
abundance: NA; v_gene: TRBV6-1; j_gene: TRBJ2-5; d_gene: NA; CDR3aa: CAGGIGETQYF; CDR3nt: TGTGCCGGGGGGATTGGAGAGACCCAGTACTTC
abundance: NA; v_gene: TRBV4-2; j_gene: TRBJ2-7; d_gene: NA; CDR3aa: CASSQAEAGTYPYEQYF; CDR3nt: TGTGCCAGCAGCCAAGCCGAGGCCGGGACATATCCCTACGAGCAGTACTTC
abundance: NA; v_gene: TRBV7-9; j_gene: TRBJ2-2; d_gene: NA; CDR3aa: CASSFRGTGELFF; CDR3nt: TGTGCCAGCAGCTTCAGGGGAACCGGGGAGCTGTTTTTT
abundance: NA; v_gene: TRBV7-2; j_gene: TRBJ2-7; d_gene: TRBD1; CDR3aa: CASSLRQGMSYEQYF; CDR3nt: TGTGCCAGCAGCCTGCGACAGGGTATGTCCTACGAGCAGTACTTC
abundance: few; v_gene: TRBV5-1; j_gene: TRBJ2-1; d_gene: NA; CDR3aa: CASSLEERTYNEQFF; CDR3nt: TGCGCCAGCAGCTTGGAGGAGAGGACATACAATGAGCAGTTCTTC
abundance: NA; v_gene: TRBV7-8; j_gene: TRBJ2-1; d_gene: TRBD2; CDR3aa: CASRRGVSSYNEQFF; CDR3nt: TGTGCCAGCAGGCGGGGGGTTAGCTCCTACAATGAGCAGTTCTTC
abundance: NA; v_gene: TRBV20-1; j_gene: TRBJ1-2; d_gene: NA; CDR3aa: CSAGQNYGYTF; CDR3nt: TGCAGTGCAGGACAGAACTATGGCTACACCTTC
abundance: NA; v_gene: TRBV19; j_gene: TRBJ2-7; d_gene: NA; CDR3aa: CASSIGGYEQYF; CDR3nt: TGTGCCAGTAGTATTGGGGGGTACGAGCAGTACTTC
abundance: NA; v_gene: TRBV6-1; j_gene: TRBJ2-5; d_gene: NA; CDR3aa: CASSVVLATETQYF; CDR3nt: TGTGCCAGCAGTGTGGTACTAGCAACAGAGACCCAGTACTTC
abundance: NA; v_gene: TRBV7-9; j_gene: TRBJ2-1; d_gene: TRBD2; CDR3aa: CASSPSGRALGNEQFF; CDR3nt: TGTGCCAGCAGCCCTAGCGGGAGGGCCCTCGGAAATGAGCAGTTCTTC
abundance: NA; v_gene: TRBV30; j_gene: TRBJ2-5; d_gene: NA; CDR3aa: CAWSASGGETQYF; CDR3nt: TGTGCCTGGAGTGCATCCGGAGGGGAGACCCAGTACTTC
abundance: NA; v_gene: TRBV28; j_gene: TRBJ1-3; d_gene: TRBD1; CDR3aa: CASSAGGQLSGNTIYF; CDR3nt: TGTGCCAGCAGTGCGGGGGGACAGCTCTCTGGAAACACCATATATTTT
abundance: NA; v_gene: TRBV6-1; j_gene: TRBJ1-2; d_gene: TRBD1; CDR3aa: CASSEGSGGFYGYTF; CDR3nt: TGTGCCAGCAGTGAAGGTTCAGGGGGCTTCTATGGCTACACCTTC
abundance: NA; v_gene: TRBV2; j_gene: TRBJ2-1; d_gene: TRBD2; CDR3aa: CATRGLAGKYNEQFF; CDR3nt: TGTGCCACCCGCGGACTAGCGGGGAAGTACAATGAGCAGTTCTTC